The 28 T cell receptor beta chains presented below share a single source sample, sequenced in a study of identical twins. TCRdb itself ran the 5' RACE reads through MiXCR, one entry per CDR3 protein. The sample has about 890,000 distinct CDR3 sequences; 9% to 15% are singletons. The same data also contributed to another study, on yellow fever vaccine responses in identical twins.

The material sequenced was PBMCs. These receptors were taken from a woman under 30 in good health.

The sample holds a few counts of this clonotype. The chain employs TRBV15 and TRBJ2-2, with D possibly matching TRBD1 (7 bases). The CDR3 totals 21 residues. Per the germline V gene, CDR1 is LNHNV and CDR2 is YYDKDF (reference sequence). V gave up 0 bases and J gave up 0 bases, with 23 bases separating them. CDR3 in DNA: TGTGCCACCAGCAGAGATAGAACGTTTGCAGGGGGGAGATCGAACACCGGGGAGCTGTTTTTT. As protein: CATSRDRTFAGGRSNTGELFF. Full variable domain (remainder filled in from reference TRBV15 and TRBJ2-2): DAMVIQNPRYQVTQFGKPVTLSCSQTLNHNVMYWYQQKSSQAPKLLFHYYDKDFNNEADTPDNFQSRRPNTSFCFLDIRSPGLGDTAMYLCATSRDRTFAGGRSNTGELFFGEGSRLTVL.

This clonotype was counted only a few times. The chain carries TRBV7-8 and TRBJ2-7; a weak D match, TRBD2 (7 bases). This CDR3 region has 14 residues. Germline V gene lookup returns CDR1 SGHVS and CDR2 FQNEAQ. V gave up 5 bases and J gave up 7 bases, with 18 bases separating them. Written as DNA, the CDR3 is TGTGCCAGCAGCACTACACAGGGACTACGAGAGCAGTACTTC. This encodes CASSTTQGLREQYF.

The sample holds one count of this clonotype. This may come from a read error, since a much larger clone is one base off. V is TRBV12-3 or TRBV12-4 and J is TRBJ2-3; D possibly corresponds to TRBD1 (5 bases). The CDR3 consists of 18 residues. The CDR3 DNA sequence: TGTGCCAGCTGTTTTAACGCAGGGTCCACTACTAGCACAGATACGCAGTATTTT. Translated: CASCFNAGSTTSTDTQYF.

This clonotype has just a few counts. The rearrangement joins TRBV5-1 to TRBJ2-2, with unresolved D. V lost 7 bases, J lost 4 bases, and 8 bases lay in between. Germline CDR1 and CDR2: SGHRS and YFSETQ. There are 12 residues in the CDR3. The CDR3 protein is CASQPSTGELFF. In DNA form, the CDR3 reads TGCGCCAGCCAACCAAGCACCGGGGAGCTGTTTTTT. Together with reference TRBV5-1 and TRBJ2-2, the CDR3 gives the full variable domain: KAGVTQTPRYLIKTRGQQVTLSCSPISGHRSVSWYQQTPGQGLQFLFEYFSETQRNKGNFPGRFSGRQFSNSRSEMNVSTLELGDSALYLCASQPSTGELFFGEGSRLTVL.

The sample holds a few counts of this clonotype. The V call is TRBV12-3 or TRBV12-4, the J call TRBJ2-3, with 7 positions matching TRBD1. V lost 5 bases and J lost 2; bases outside the gene matches: 4. CDR3 length: 14 amino acids. The CDR3: CASSTGAPTDTQYF. In nucleotides, the CDR3 is TGTGCCAGCAGTACAGGGGCCCCCACAGATACGCAGTATTTT.

This clonotype was detected many times. The rearrangement uses TRBV7-9 and TRBJ2-7; D possibly corresponds to TRBD2 (5 bases). Germline loops: CDR1 SEHNR, CDR2 FQNEAQ (reference sequence). Between the trimmed V and J ends, which lost 1 base and 12 bases, there was a span of 22 bases. The CDR3 loop spans 15 amino acids. The CDR3 loop reads CASSLGSGGELSSYF. The CDR3 DNA sequence: TGTGCCAGCAGCTTAGGCTCAGGTGGGGAGCTCTCCTCGTACTTC. The full variable domain, rest sourced from reference TRBV7-9 and TRBJ2-7, is DTGVSQNPRHKITKRGQNVTFRCDPISEHNRLYWYRQTLGQGPEFLTYFQNEAQLEKSRLLSDRFSAERPKGSFSTLEIQRTEQGDSAMYLCASSLGSGGELSSYFGPGTRLTVT.

This clonotype was detected many times. The V and J genes are TRBV11-3 and TRBJ2-3; TRBD1 matches 9 bases. From germline, CDR1 is SGHNT and CDR2 YENEEA. The CDR3 loop spans 19 amino acids. The V segment lost 3 bases and the J segment 0 bases; nucleotides outside the gene matches: 13. The CDR3 region is CASSFYGQGRRGSTDTQYF. CDR3 DNA sequence: TGTGCCAGCAGCTTCTACGGACAGGGGAGGCGGGGAAGCACAGATACGCAGTATTTT.

This clonotype was seen a few times. DNA for the CDR3: TGCAGTGCTCCCGTTCCAGGGGGCTACGAGCAGTACTTC. Its translation: CSAPVPGGYEQYF. V and J are TRBV20-1 and TRBJ2-7; 7 bases are a match to TRBD1. The ends lost 5 bases at V and 3 bases at J; junction bases unmatched: 7. Per the germline V gene, CDR1 is DFQATT and CDR2 is SNEGSKA (reference sequence). The CDR3 is made up of 13 amino acids.

V and J are TRBV7-9 and TRBJ1-6, with unresolved D. The germline V gene encodes CDR1 SEHNR and CDR2 FQNEAQ (reference sequence). CDR3 size: 16 residues. V lost 1 base, J lost 9 bases, and 16 bases lay in between. This CDR3 reads CASSLGLGLGFSPLHF. The CDR3 DNA sequence: TGTGCCAGCAGCTTAGGACTCGGCCTAGGGTTTTCACCCCTCCACTTT. The full variable domain, completed using reference TRBV7-9 and TRBJ1-6, is DTGVSQNPRHKITKRGQNVTFRCDPISEHNRLYWYRQTLGQGPEFLTYFQNEAQLEKSRLLSDRFSAERPKGSFSTLEIQRTEQGDSAMYLCASSLGLGLGFSPLHFGNGTRLTVT.

V is TRBV15 and J is TRBJ2-5, with D tentatively TRBD1 (5 bases). Trimming removed 4 bases at V and 1 base at J, with 10 bases between. Germline CDR1 LNHNV, CDR2 YYDKDF (reference sequence). The CDR3 sequence is 14 residues long. CDR3 amino acids: CATSNRGIQETQYF. For the CDR3, the DNA is TGTGCCACCAGCAATAGGGGAATCCAAGAGACCCAGTACTTC.

Here the CDR3 DNA reads TGTGCCAGCACCCGGACAGGCCTTAATGAAAAACTGTTTTTT. It is translated as CASTRTGLNEKLFF. The chain uses TRBV28 and TRBJ1-4; TRBD1 matches at 7 bases. V shed 7 bases and J 4 bases; nucleotides not matched to a gene: 6. The CDR3 contains 14 residues. The germline gives CDR1 MDHEN, CDR2 SYDVKM. Full variable domain (outside the CDR3, taken from reference TRBV28 and TRBJ1-4): DVKVTQSSRYLVKRTGEKVFLECVQDMDHENMFWYRQDPGLGLRLIYFSYDVKMKEKGDIPEGYSVSREKKERFSLILESASTNQTSMYLCASTRTGLNEKLFFGSGTQLSVL.

The rearrangement uses TRBV12-3 or TRBV12-4 and TRBJ2-1; D perhaps matches TRBD2 (5 bases). This CDR3 region has 14 residues. Trimming took off 5 bases at V and 5 bases at J, with 13 bases between the two ends. Written as DNA, the CDR3 is TGTGCCAGCAGTCCCACTAGTTTGCACAATGAGCAGTTCTTC. It specifies CASSPTSLHNEQFF.

This clonotype has just a few counts. CDR3 nucleotide sequence: TGCGCCAGCAGCTGGCTAGCGGAGAGGGCCGGGGAGCTGTTTTTT. Protein: CASSWLAERAGELFF. The chain carries TRBV5-1 and TRBJ2-2; 7 bases align to TRBD2. The CDR3 spans 15 residues. Per the germline V gene, CDR1 is SGHRS and CDR2 is YFSETQ. The trim removed 3 bases at V and 6 bases at J, leaving 8 bases unmatched.

The chain couples TRBV7-8 to TRBJ2-2; D perhaps matches TRBD1 (6 bases). From germline, CDR1 is SGHVS and CDR2 FQNEAQ. This CDR3 spans 15 amino acids. The V end was cut by 5 bases, the J end by 5 bases, with 15 bases between. Here the CDR3 DNA reads TGTGCCAGCAGCCCCAAAGGGGGAAGTACCGGGGAGCTGTTTTTT. Amino acid sequence: CASSPKGGSTGELFF.

In this sample, this clonotype turned up a few times. The chain combines TRBV15 with TRBJ2-2; 9 positions match TRBD1. CDR3 length equals 16 residues. V was clipped by 0 bases and J by 6 bases; unmatched bases: 5. CDR1 and CDR2 (germline): LNHNV, YYDKDF (reference sequence). The CDR3 loop is CATSRDWTGVSGELFF. DNA for the CDR3: TGTGCCACCAGCAGAGATTGGACAGGGGTCTCCGGGGAGCTGTTTTTT.

The chain combines TRBV19 with TRBJ2-1; possible D gene TRBD1, 6 bases. CDR3 length: 13 amino acids. Germline CDR1 reads LNHDA; CDR2 reads SQIVND (reference sequence). Deletions cut 9 bases from V and 10 bases from J, with 19 bases between. CDR3 loop: CASRGIGGNEQFF. The CDR3 bases are TGTGCCAGCCGAGGGATAGGGGGTAACGAGCAGTTCTTC.

This clonotype came up many times. The rearrangement links TRBV20-1 to TRBJ2-2; weak D call: TRBD1 (6 bases). The CDR3 covers 12 residues. CDR1 is DFQATT and CDR2 is SNEGSKA in the germline V gene (reference sequence). The V end lost 4 bases, the J end lost 6 bases, and 9 bases lay between the germline ends. DNA for the CDR3: TGCAGTGCTAATCGACAGGCCGGGGAGCTGTTTTTT. Its translation is CSANRQAGELFF.

The chain links TRBV5-1 to TRBJ1-1; D is unresolved. Germline V gene lookup returns CDR1 SGHRS and CDR2 YFSETQ. V was trimmed by 5 bases and J by 6 bases, leaving 11 bases between them. This CDR3 comprises 12 residues. The CDR3 sequence: CASSLSSAEAFF. The CDR3 nucleotides read TGCGCCAGCAGTCTCAGCAGCGCTGAAGCTTTCTTT.

This clonotype has only a few counts. V and J are TRBV29-1 and TRBJ2-1; no firm D call. Germline V gene data show CDR1 as SQVTM and CDR2 as ANQGSEA. V was clipped by 4 bases and J by 6 bases, with 4 bases between them. This CDR3 has 10 amino acids. The chain's CDR3 is CSVVINEQFF. Written as DNA, the CDR3 is TGCAGCGTTGTTATCAATGAGCAGTTCTTC.

This rearrangement joins TRBV10-2 to TRBJ2-7; TRBD1 is a possible D gene (6 bases). The CDR3 is 14 amino acids. Trimming took 6 bases from V and 0 from J, leaving 12 bases between them. Germline CDR1 WSHSY, CDR2 SAAADI. CDR3 protein: CASRNRVSSYEQYF. The CDR3 bases are TGCGCCAGCAGGAACAGGGTTAGCTCCTACGAGCAGTACTTC.

The table lists this clonotype with a few counts. This sequence joins TRBV4-1 and TRBJ2-5; weak D call: TRBD2 (6 bases). Germline V lookup: CDR1 MGHRA, CDR2 YSYEKL. V gave up 3 bases and J gave up 5 bases, with 16 bases separating them. This CDR3 comprises 15 residues. The CDR3 nucleotides read TGCGCCAGCAGCCAGCTTGTTACGGGGAGGGAGACCCAGTACTTC. Amino acids: CASSQLVTGRETQYF.

This clonotype was counted many times. The chain recombines TRBV12-3 or TRBV12-4 with TRBJ2-7; 13 nucleotides agree with TRBD2. Germline trimming cut 5 bases from V and 9 bases from J; bases unmatched to any gene: 4. The CDR3 sequence is 13 residues long. CDR3 region: CASSPGLAGVQYF. The CDR3 DNA reads as TGTGCCAGCAGTCCAGGACTAGCGGGAGTGCAGTACTTC.

This clonotype was observed a handful of times. Here the CDR3 DNA reads TGTGCCAGCAGCTTGGTGGGACAGGGGTACACCGGGGAGCTGTTTTTT. Its translation is CASSLVGQGYTGELFF. The rearrangement links TRBV5-5 to TRBJ2-2; the match to TRBD1 covers 10 bases. After removal of 0 bases from V and 3 bases from J, the junction contained 2 bases not matched to a gene. The germline V gene encodes CDR1 SGHKS and CDR2 YYEKEE (reference sequence). The CDR3 sequence is 16 residues long.

The table lists this clonotype with many counts. CDR3: CASRPGLAYYNEQFF. CDR3 nucleotides: TGTGCCAGCAGGCCGGGACTAGCCTACTACAATGAGCAGTTCTTC. J is TRBJ2-1 and V is TRBV6-1, with 9 bases matching TRBD2. The CDR3 contains 15 residues. Germline trimming cut 6 bases from V and 3 bases from J; bases unmatched to any gene: 6. Germline V lookup: CDR1 MNHNS, CDR2 SASEGT.

This clonotype was found a few times. The V call is TRBV7-9, the J call TRBJ2-1, with D possibly being TRBD1 (6 bases). This CDR3 is built from 17 residues. V was shortened by 5 bases and J by 5 bases, with 22 bases between the two germline ends. Germline CDR1 is SEHNR and CDR2 is FQNEAQ (reference sequence). CDR3 in amino acids: CASSARRGSQYHNEQFF. The CDR3 DNA is TGTGCCAGCAGCGCGCGCAGGGGTTCGCAGTATCACAATGAGCAGTTCTTC.

The chain is built from TRBV12-3 or TRBV12-4 and TRBJ2-2; a possible D gene is TRBD1 (5 bases). The CDR3 contains 15 residues. V dropped 2 bases and J dropped 1 base, with 8 bases sitting between them. The CDR3 nucleotides read TGTGCCAGCAGTTTACGGACACGGAACACCGGGGAGCTGTTTTTT. Protein sequence: CASSLRTRNTGELFF.

This chain uses TRBV3-1 with TRBJ2-3; D remains ambiguous. The CDR3 has 13 amino acids. CDR1 and CDR2 from the germline V gene are LGHDT and YNNKEL (reference sequence). Trimming pared 5 bases from V and 8 bases from J, leaving 14 bases between. This chain's CDR3 is CASSEFQVITQYF. The CDR3 DNA is TGTGCCAGCAGCGAGTTTCAGGTTATTACGCAGTATTTT.

This clonotype has a count of ten or more. The chain combines TRBV7-6 with TRBJ2-3; maybe TRBD1 (6 bases). V was trimmed by 2 bases and J by 3 bases, leaving 9 bases between them. Per the germline V gene, CDR1 is SGHVS and CDR2 is FNYEAQ. The CDR3 covers 14 residues. The CDR3 DNA reads TGTGCCAGCAGCTTAAGGACAGCTACAGATACGCAGTATTTT. It encodes CASSLRTATDTQYF. Combining the CDR3 with reference TRBV7-6 and TRBJ2-3 gives the whole variable domain GAGVSQSPRYKVTKRGQDVALRCDPISGHVSLYWYRQALGQGPEFLTYFNYEAQQDKSGLPNDRFSAERPEGSISTLTIQRTEQRDSAMYRCASSLRTATDTQYFGPGTRLTVL.